The 27 T cell receptor beta chains reported below all come from one sample, sequenced in a study of Ad26.COV2.S vaccination and SARS-CoV-2 variants. Measured with immunoSEQ multiplex PCR; TCRdb has only the in-frame clones, and not every one. The sample consists of a few hundred thousand clones, 70% to 90% of them appearing once. Noted treatment: roughly 18 received Ad26.COV2.S at low or high dose, single or two shots; several received placebo; per-sample allocation not given. The investigators took samples on day 63 after the first vaccine or placebo injection. Specimen: peripheral blood, collected in a trial of Ad26.COV2.S vaccine versus placebo. All receptors come from a person aged 18-65 years who received the Ad26.COV2.S COVID-19 vaccine or a placebo.

The chain joins TRBV9 to TRBJ2-2; D call uncertain. V lost 2 bases and J lost 5, with 7 bases in between. Per the germline V gene, CDR1 is SGDLS and CDR2 is YYNGEE. The CDR3 length is 13 residues. The CDR3 coding sequence is TGTGCCAGCAGCGTTTCAAAAACCGGGGAGCTGTTTTTT. As protein: CASSVSKTGELFF. The entire variable domain, with the rest obtained from reference TRBV9 and TRBJ2-2, is as follows: DSGVTQTPKHLITATGQRVTLRCSPRSGDLSVYWYQQSLDQGLQFLIQYYNGEERAKGNILERFSAQQFPDLHSELNLSSLELGDSALYFCASSVSKTGELFFGEGSRLTVL.

This chain links TRBV27 with TRBJ1-5; 9 nucleotides agree with TRBD1. Looked up from germline, CDR1 is MNHEY and CDR2 is SMNVEV (reference sequence). The CDR3 totals 14 residues. The trim removed 7 bases at V and 5 bases at J, leaving 6 bases unmatched. CDR3: CASTKTGGHQPQHF. CDR3 nucleotide sequence: TGTGCCAGCACTAAAACAGGGGGCCATCAGCCCCAGCATTTT.

This rearrangement joins TRBV9 to TRBJ2-2; 9 bases match TRBD1. The V gene's germline CDR1 is SGDLS and CDR2 YYNGEE. CDR3 length: 16 residues. V shed 0 bases, J shed 6 bases, and the junction held 6 bases outside the gene matches. In DNA, the CDR3 is TGTGCCAGCAGCGTAGGGACAGGGGAAACGGCCGGGGAGCTGTTTTTT. Protein product: CASSVGTGETAGELFF.

The chain uses TRBV3-1 (or the pseudogene TRBV3-2) and TRBJ1-2, with D unresolved. The CDR3 is 14 amino acids. V dropped 0 bases and J dropped 3 bases, with 8 bases sitting between them. Germline lookup yields CDR1 LGHDT and CDR2 YNNKEL (reference sequence). The CDR3 reads CASSQESGYYGYTF. Written as DNA, the CDR3 is TGTGCCAGCAGCCAAGAGAGCGGTTACTATGGCTACACCTTC.

This clone was observed a single time. The chain employs TRBV18 and TRBJ2-1; 7 bases map to TRBD1. Germline CDR1 reads KGHSH; CDR2 reads LQKENI. The V gene end was trimmed by 3 bases and the J gene end by 7 bases; junction bases not matched to a gene: 9. This CDR3 region has 15 residues. The CDR3 DNA reads as TGTGCCAGCTCACCCCGACAGGGCCGAACGAATGAGCAGTTCTTC. The encoded protein is CASSPRQGRTNEQFF.

This clone has a handful of counts. V and J are TRBV6-2 or TRBV6-3 and TRBJ2-5; a possible D gene is TRBD1 (6 bases). V was pared by 4 bases and J by 1 base, with 13 bases between. CDR3 length equals 15 residues. Germline V gives CDR1 MNHEY, CDR2 SVGEGT. The DNA for the CDR3 is TGTGCCAGCAGTTTCTCCAGGGGTACCCAAGAGACCCAGTACTTC. Translated: CASSFSRGTQETQYF.

This clone has just a few counts. V usage is TRBV19 and J usage is TRBJ2-2; D tentatively reads TRBD1 or TRBD2 (5 bases each). The CDR3 is 14 amino acids. The V and J ends lost 3 bases and 6 bases respectively, with 11 bases between them. Germline V gene data show CDR1 as LNHDA and CDR2 as SQIVND (reference sequence). The CDR3, as DNA: TGTGCCAGTAGTATTATGGGGGAAGCCGGGGAGCTGTTTTTT. This encodes CASSIMGEAGELFF. Full variable domain (rest looked up from reference TRBV19 and TRBJ2-2): DGGITQSPKYLFRKEGQNVTLSCEQNLNHDAMYWYRQDPGQGLRLIYYSQIVNDFQKGDIAEGYSVSREKKESFPLTVTSAQKNPTAFYLCASSIMGEAGELFFGEGSRLTVL.

This clone was detected once. The V and J genes are TRBV28 and TRBJ1-1; D uncertain. The CDR3 has 17 amino acids. Germline V gives CDR1 MDHEN, CDR2 SYDVKM. Trimming left V 4 bases short and J 4 bases short, with 22 bases between. The CDR3 DNA is TGTGCCAGCAGTTCCTTCCAGAGGGAAGGGTGGGCCACTGAAGCTTTCTTT. Translated, it gives CASSSFQREGWATEAFF.

J is TRBJ1-5 and V is TRBV7-9, with no clear D. There are 13 residues in the CDR3. V lost 3 bases, J lost 4 bases, and 7 bases lay in between. Germline loops: CDR1 SEHNR, CDR2 FQNEAQ (reference sequence). CDR3 DNA: TGTGCCAGCAGCTTTGAGGGTAATCAGCCCCAGCATTTT. Protein: CASSFEGNQPQHF.

Only one count was recorded for this clone. The chain carries TRBV3-1 (or the pseudogene TRBV3-2) and TRBJ2-3; D is possibly TRBD1 or TRBD2 (5 bases each). The CDR3 covers 13 residues. Between the trimmed V and J ends, which lost 0 bases and 9 bases, there was a span of 10 bases. CDR1 LGHDT and CDR2 YNNKEL come from the germline V gene (reference sequence). CDR3 in DNA: TGTGCCAGCAGCCAAGATCTGGGACGGACGCAGTATTTT. This sequence encodes CASSQDLGRTQYF.

V is TRBV7-2 and J is TRBJ2-3; unclear D gene. Trimming left V 1 base short and J 0 bases short, with 8 bases between. The germline gives CDR1 SGHTA, CDR2 FQGNSA. This CDR3 has 15 residues. The CDR3 spells CASSLVASSTDTQYF. CDR3 DNA: TGTGCCAGCAGCTTAGTGGCGTCTAGCACAGATACGCAGTATTTT.

V gene TRBV19 combines with J gene TRBJ1-5; a possible D gene is TRBD1 (6 bases). V dropped 6 bases and J dropped 4 bases, with 10 bases sitting between them. In germline, CDR1 is LNHDA, CDR2 SQIVND (reference sequence). The CDR3 length is 13 residues. The CDR3 DNA follows: TGTGCCAGTAGGCAGGGGCGAAATCAGCCCCAGCATTTT. It encodes CASRQGRNQPQHF.

The chain recombines TRBV10-2 with TRBJ1-6; 11 nucleotides agree with TRBD1. CDR1 and CDR2 (germline): WSHSY, SAAADI. Trimming cost V 2 bases and J 13 bases; bases outside gene matches: 7. The CDR3 extends over 15 amino acids. DNA for the CDR3: TGCGCCAGCAGTGAGAGGACAGGGGGCGCCGGGCCCCTCCACTTT. Translating it yields CASSERTGGAGPLHF.

This clone was observed a single time. This sequence joins TRBV3-1 (or the pseudogene TRBV3-2) and TRBJ1-2; TRBD1 might be the D (6 bases). This CDR3 contains 13 residues. Germline V gene sequence: CDR1 LGHDT, CDR2 YNNKEL (reference sequence). The V gene lost 3 bases and the J gene lost 6 bases, with 11 bases spanning the gap. Here the CDR3 reads CASSQGGGHGYTF. CDR3 nucleotides: TGTGCCAGCAGCCAGGGGGGGGGCCATGGCTACACCTTC.

The chain employs TRBV4-2 and TRBJ1-2; D possibly corresponds to TRBD1 (5 bases). With 4 bases removed from V and 0 bases from J, the gap between germline ends came to 18 bases. The CDR3 contains 17 residues. The germline gives CDR1 LGHNA, CDR2 YNFKEQ. The CDR3 DNA reads as TGTGCCAGCAGCCCCGATGCTTCGGGACCCACTAACTATGGCTACACCTTC. Amino acid sequence: CASSPDASGPTNYGYTF.

The rearrangement uses TRBV6-2 or TRBV6-3 and TRBJ1-1, with D perhaps matching TRBD1 (6 bases). The CDR3 loop spans 18 amino acids. From germline, CDR1 is MNHEY and CDR2 SVGEGT. Trimming pared 4 bases from V and 0 bases from J, leaving 21 bases between. CDR3 sequence (DNA): TGTGCCAGCAGTTTCTCCTCCTCCAGGGGCCCTATGAACACTGAAGCTTTCTTT. Translating gives CASSFSSSRGPMNTEAFF.

The V call is TRBV25-1, the J call TRBJ1-1; D is unresolved. The CDR3 is made up of 13 amino acids. The V gene lost 6 bases and the J gene lost 3 bases, with 11 bases spanning the gap. Germline CDR1 MGHDK, CDR2 SYGVNS. CDR3: CASREGGDTEAFF. The CDR3 coding sequence is TGTGCCAGCAGGGAGGGCGGGGACACTGAAGCTTTCTTT.

The chain combines TRBV5-6 with TRBJ1-4; TRBD1 aligns across 8 bases. Germline CDR1 is SGHDT and CDR2 is YYEEEE. V shed 4 bases and J 8 bases; nucleotides not matched to a gene: 10. The length of the CDR3 is 15 residues. The CDR3 DNA reads as TGTGCCAGCAGCCTTGGGGGACAGGAGAGGGAAAAACTGTTTTTT. Residues: CASSLGGQEREKLFF. Using reference TRBV5-6 and TRBJ1-4 for the parts outside the CDR3, the full variable domain is DAGVTQSPTHLIKTRGQQVTLRCSPKSGHDTVSWYQQALGQGPQFIFQYYEEEERQRGNFPDRFSGHQFPNYSSELNVNALLLGDSALYLCASSLGGQEREKLFFGSGTQLSVL.

V gene TRBV7-8 combines with J gene TRBJ2-6, with D possibly matching TRBD2 (5 bases). V gave up 1 base and J gave up 0 bases, with 10 bases separating them. CDR1 is SGHVS, CDR2 FQNEAQ, per germline. The CDR3 spans 17 residues. CDR3 DNA sequence: TGTGCCAGCAGCTTAGTGCGGGCGGCCTCTGGGGCCAACGTCCTGACTTTC. This encodes CASSLVRAASGANVLTF.

The sample holds one count of this clone. The chain joins TRBV7-2 to TRBJ2-7; TRBD1 agrees at 8 bases. J was trimmed by 4 bases and V by 4 bases; bases with no gene match: 12. The CDR3 sequence is 16 residues long. CDR1 SGHTA and CDR2 FQGNSA come from the germline V gene. The CDR3 sequence is CASSSPSRGRSYEQYF. The DNA of the CDR3 is TGTGCCAGCAGCTCCCCGAGCAGGGGGCGATCGTACGAGCAGTACTTC.

The chain recombines TRBV5-4 with TRBJ1-4, with D possibly matching TRBD1 (5 bases). Per germline, CDR1 SGHNT and CDR2 YYREEE (reference sequence). This CDR3 has 14 amino acids. Trimming left V 4 bases short and J 7 bases short, with 14 bases between. The CDR3 loop reads CASSPGTLPEKLFF. The CDR3 DNA is TGTGCCAGCAGCCCGGGGACCCTTCCTGAAAAACTGTTTTTT.

The V call is TRBV29-1, the J call TRBJ2-7; the match to TRBD2 covers 14 bases. This CDR3 comprises 14 residues. CDR1 is SQVTM and CDR2 is ANQGSEA in the germline V gene. V shed 6 bases, J shed 7 bases, and the junction held 8 bases outside the gene matches. DNA for the CDR3: TGCAGCGTACCGGGACTAGCGGGGGTCACAGAGCAGTACTTC. It codes for CSVPGLAGVTEQYF.

V and J are TRBV6-5 and TRBJ1-4; no definite D call. Trimming left V 7 bases short and J 3 bases short, with 9 bases between. Germline V gene sequence: CDR1 MNHEY, CDR2 SVGAGI. The CDR3 is made up of 13 amino acids. The CDR3 DNA sequence: TGTGCCAGCAAAAGAGGGTCTAATGAAAAACTGTTTTTT. Translated, it gives CASKRGSNEKLFF.

V and J are TRBV19 and TRBJ2-5, with 13 bases fitting TRBD2. V shed 5 bases, J shed 4 bases, and the junction held 7 bases outside the gene matches. The CDR3 has 16 amino acids. The germline V gene has CDR1 LNHDA and CDR2 SQIVND (reference sequence). The CDR3 sequence is CASSGRLAGGGETQYF. In DNA, the CDR3 is TGTGCCAGTAGTGGGAGACTAGCGGGGGGCGGAGAGACCCAGTACTTC.

V gene TRBV7-9 combines with J gene TRBJ1-2; D ambiguous. Trimming took 8 bases from V and 2 from J, leaving 12 bases between them. Germline values: CDR1 SEHNR, CDR2 FQNEAQ (reference sequence). This CDR3 spans 13 amino acids. The CDR3 reads CASELEANYGYTF. The CDR3 DNA sequence: TGTGCCAGCGAACTTGAGGCCAACTATGGCTACACCTTC.

The chain employs TRBV5-1 and TRBJ2-1, with D possibly TRBD1 on 6 matching bases. The CDR3 is 13 amino acids. Trimming left V 0 bases short and J 6 bases short, with 7 bases between. The germline CDR1 and CDR2 sequences are SGHRS and YFSETQ. In nucleotides, the CDR3 is TGCGCCAGCAGCTTGGACAGGGTCAATGAGCAGTTCTTC. Translated, it gives CASSLDRVNEQFF.

The chain combines TRBV28 with TRBJ1-1; D is ambiguous. With 3 bases removed from V and 4 bases from J, the gap between germline ends came to 21 bases. This CDR3 is built from 17 residues. Germline V gene data show CDR1 as MDHEN and CDR2 as SYDVKM. CDR3: CASSFEGIEHAFTEAFF. For the CDR3, the DNA is TGTGCCAGCAGTTTTGAAGGAATAGAGCATGCTTTCACTGAAGCTTTCTTT.